The next 17 T cell receptor beta chains were all read from a single sample in a study of cytomegalovirus exposure and HLA in healthy donors. PCR involved 60 Vbeta and 13 Jbeta primers. Clones were sequenced by immunoSEQ multiplex PCR, and TCRdb holds only the in-frame ones, with some missing. Of 65,000 to 90,000 clones in the sample, under 85% were seen once. Input material: PBMCs. The source of these receptors is a woman aged 40 to 55 in good health and CMV-seropositive.

The chain carries TRBV4-3 and TRBJ2-4; possibly TRBD1 for D (8 bases). V dropped 3 bases and J dropped 3 bases, with 15 bases sitting between them. This CDR3 comprises 16 residues. Germline CDR1 reads LGHNA; CDR2 reads YSLEER. In DNA, the CDR3 is TGCGCCAGCAGCCAGCACTACAGGGGGGGCAAAAACATTCAGTACTTC. Translation: CASSQHYRGGKNIQYF.

V is TRBV30 and J is TRBJ1-1; a weak D match, TRBD1 (6 bases). Germline V gives CDR1 GTSNPN, CDR2 SVGIG (reference sequence). The V and J ends lost 0 bases and 0 bases respectively, with 11 bases between them. The CDR3 consists of 15 residues. CDR3 sequence: CAWSVRGALNTEAFF. The DNA for the CDR3 is TGTGCCTGGAGTGTACGGGGGGCTCTGAACACTGAAGCTTTCTTT. Combining the CDR3 with reference TRBV30 and TRBJ1-1 gives the whole variable domain SQTIHQWPATLVQPVGSPLSLECTVEGTSNPNLYWYRQAAGRGLQLLFYSVGIGQISSEVPQNLSASRPQDRQFILSSKKLLLSDSGFYLCAWSVRGALNTEAFFGQGTRLTVV.

The V and J genes are TRBV19 and TRBJ1-5; D possibly corresponds to TRBD1 (5 bases). The CDR3 length is 16 residues. Germline-derived CDR1 and CDR2 are LNHDA and SQIVND (reference sequence). Deletions cut 3 bases from V and 1 base from J, with 13 bases between. The CDR3, as DNA: TGTGCCAGTAGTATTCTCGGGGGAGGGAGCAATCAGCCCCAGCATTTT. Translating gives CASSILGGGSNQPQHF.

Regarding this clone: A read error may produce the germline difference seen at one junction end. The CDR3 sequence is CATRRDSATNYGYTF. The CDR3 nucleotides are TGTGCCACCAGGAGAGACAGTGCCACTAACTATGGCTACACCTTC. The J gene is TRBJ1-2, the V gene TRBV15; D perhaps matches TRBD1 (5 bases). This CDR3 has 15 amino acids. The germline V gene encodes CDR1 LNHNV and CDR2 YYDKDF (reference sequence). The whole variable domain, filled in from reference TRBV15 and TRBJ1-2, reads DAMVIQNPRYQVTQFGKPVTLSCSQTLNHNVMYWYQQKSSQAPKLLFHYYDKDFNNEADTPDNFQSRRPNTSFCFLDIRSPGLGDTAMYLCATRRDSATNYGYTFGSGTRLTVV.

The chain links TRBV19 to TRBJ1-5; TRBD1 aligns across 7 bases. Germline CDR1 and CDR2: LNHDA and SQIVND (reference sequence). The CDR3 contains 15 residues. With 6 bases clipped from V and 4 bases from J, the junction kept 9 bases outside the gene matches. CDR3 amino acids: CASSNRGLQNQPQHF. The CDR3 coding sequence is TGTGCCAGTAGCAACAGGGGACTGCAAAATCAGCCCCAGCATTTT.

The chain carries TRBV6-1 and TRBJ2-7; D gene ambiguous. V was cut by 4 bases and J by 4 bases, with 14 bases left in between. The CDR3 loop spans 14 amino acids. Germline CDR1 MNHNS, CDR2 SASEGT. CDR3 in amino acids: CASSVQSIGYEQYF. In DNA, the CDR3 is TGTGCCAGCAGTGTACAGTCTATTGGGTACGAGCAGTACTTC.

The chain uses TRBV5-1 and TRBJ2-7, with 10 bases lining up with TRBD1. Unmatched junction bases numbered 5, after V lost 3 bases and J lost 2 bases. The CDR3 extends over 15 amino acids. CDR1 is SGHRS, CDR2 YFSETQ, per germline. CDR3 protein: CASSSPGQGTYEQYF. CDR3 nucleotides: TGCGCCAGCAGCTCCCCGGGACAGGGGACCTACGAGCAGTACTTC.

This chain uses TRBV28 with TRBJ2-7, with 9 bases lining up with TRBD2. V shed 3 bases, J shed 2 bases, and the junction held 5 bases outside the gene matches. Germline V gene sequence: CDR1 MDHEN, CDR2 SYDVKM. The CDR3 runs to 15 residues. CDR3 sequence reads: CASSFPAGGAYEQYF. CDR3 coding DNA: TGTGCCAGCAGTTTCCCGGCGGGGGGGGCCTACGAGCAGTACTTC.

This clone was counted once. The chain combines TRBV19 with TRBJ1-1; 8 bases fit TRBD1. J gave up 1 base and V 7 bases, and 8 bases lay outside the gene matches. CDR3 size: 15 residues. Germline V CDR1 and CDR2: LNHDA, SQIVND (reference sequence). The CDR3 protein is CASNPDREGNTEAFF. Here the CDR3 DNA reads TGTGCCAGTAATCCGGACAGGGAGGGGAACACTGAAGCTTTCTTT.

This chain uses TRBV29-1 with TRBJ2-2; 8 bases fit TRBD2. Germline values: CDR1 SQVTM, CDR2 ANQGSEA. The CDR3 is 13 amino acids. The trim removed 5 bases at V and 6 bases at J, leaving 5 bases unmatched. The CDR3 DNA reads TGCAGCGTTCTTGGCGGGGGGCCCGGGGAGCTGTTTTTT. Amino acid sequence: CSVLGGGPGELFF.

This rearrangement joins TRBV4-1 to TRBJ2-3; D might be TRBD1 (5 bases). Trimming took 0 bases from V and 2 from J, leaving 15 bases between them. From germline, CDR1 is MGHRA and CDR2 YSYEKL. The CDR3 has 17 amino acids. CDR3 sequence (DNA): TGCGCCAGCAGCCAAGAAAGTGCGGCAGGGTCCACAGATACGCAGTATTTT. This encodes CASSQESAAGSTDTQYF.

The rearrangement links TRBV5-1 to TRBJ2-2, with D possibly matching TRBD2 (6 bases). Trimming shortened V by 2 bases and J by 0 bases, and 8 bases separated the two germline ends. Germline CDR1 reads SGHRS; CDR2 reads YFSETQ. The CDR3 loop spans 15 amino acids. The CDR3 DNA reads as TGCGCCAGCAGCTTCACTAGCCCGAACACCGGGGAGCTGTTTTTT. It yields the protein CASSFTSPNTGELFF.

The chain joins TRBV7-2 to TRBJ1-3; D is possibly TRBD1 (6 bases). Deletions cut 4 bases from V and 2 bases from J, with 12 bases between. In germline, CDR1 is SGHTA, CDR2 FQGNSA. CDR3 length: 15 amino acids. The CDR3 DNA reads as TGTGCCAGCAGCTCGTTAACAGGGACTGGAAACACCATATATTTT. Its translation: CASSSLTGTGNTIYF. The variable domain in full, with the rest retrieved from reference TRBV7-2 and TRBJ1-3, is GAGVSQSPSNKVTEKGKDVELRCDPISGHTALYWYRQSLGQGLEFLIYFQGNSAPDKSGLPSDRFSAERTGGSVSTLTIQRTQQEDSAVYLCASSSLTGTGNTIYFGEGSWLTVV.

V and J are TRBV4-1 and TRBJ2-7; D might be TRBD1 (5 bases). CDR3 length: 15 amino acids. V lost 6 bases, J lost 3 bases, and 18 bases lay in between. Looked up from germline, CDR1 is MGHRA and CDR2 is YSYEKL. CDR3 in amino acids: CASRSYQGIYYEQYF. In DNA form, the CDR3 reads TGCGCCAGCAGATCCTACCAGGGAATCTACTACGAGCAGTACTTC.

The chain couples TRBV6-5 to TRBJ2-1; 9 positions agree with TRBD1. J gave up 1 base and V 6 bases, and 4 bases lay outside the gene matches. The CDR3 length is 15 residues. Per the germline V gene, CDR1 is MNHEY and CDR2 is SVGAGI. The CDR3 protein is CASSPGTGSYNEQFF. The CDR3 DNA reads TGTGCCAGCAGCCCCGGGACAGGGTCCTACAATGAGCAGTTCTTC.

The rearrangement uses TRBV5-8 and TRBJ2-3; D not resolved. V was clipped by 7 bases and J by 0 bases, with 12 bases between them. Germline values: CDR1 SGHTS, CDR2 YDEGEE. The CDR3 is 14 residues long. The CDR3 DNA reads as TGTGCCAGCGGAGACGGATCTAGCACAGATACGCAGTATTTT. This gives the protein CASGDGSSTDTQYF.

The chain combines TRBV9 with TRBJ2-3, with 9 bases matching TRBD2. Germline lookup yields CDR1 SGDLS and CDR2 YYNGEE. This CDR3 is 16 amino acids long. With V trimmed by 3 bases and J by 5 bases, 10 bases remained unmatched. This chain's CDR3 is CASSDSGRGGIDTQYF. The CDR3 bases are TGTGCCAGCAGCGACTCGGGGCGGGGGGGCATAGATACGCAGTATTTT.